The rows below give T cell receptor beta chains drawn from one sample of a study of chemoradiotherapy in HPV16-positive cancers. Profiling relied on immunoSEQ multiplex PCR, and the TCRdb table lists in-frame clones only, not all of them. The sample lists under 7,000 clones; 80% were seen once. This sample was gathered from a patient who underwent chemoradiotherapy. Source of these receptors: a human donor with HPV-associated anogenital cancer. Both conserved end residues are part of each CDR3.

J	V	length	CDR3
TRBJ1-4	TRBV19	13	CASSRTVGEKLFF
TRBJ1-5	TRBV29-1	13	CSVAQQSNQPQHF
TRBJ2-3	TRBV10-1	14	CASSLTSGTDTQYF
TRBJ1-5	TRBV6-5	15	CASSYSVGTNQPQHF
TRBJ2-2	TRBV4-3	17	CASSPFGTGRDTGELFF
TRBJ2-1	TRBV5-4	15	CASSLIRSGSNEQFF
TRBJ1-3	TRBV6-1	14	CASSTTGKENTIYF
TRBJ1-2	TRBV2	14	CASSDRQPVDGYTF
TRBJ2-1	TRBV19	14	CASSIGLTWGEQFF
TRBJ1-1	TRBV5-6	15	CASSLSGTLNTEAFF
TRBJ1-1	TRBV4-3	16	CASSQDWRGKFIGAFF
TRBJ2-5	TRBV2	15	CASSVTGTSVETQYF
TRBJ1-1	TRBV11-3	14	CASSLTSSPTEAFF
TRBJ2-5	TRBV18	16	CASSPPGLAGSETQYF
TRBJ2-7	TRBV10-1	17	CASSDYQPSSTAYEQYF
TRBJ2-3	TRBV5-1	14	CASSLGGTGDTQYF
TRBJ1-4	TRBV6-5	15	CATLSLGGGTEKLFF
TRBJ1-2	TRBV29-1	14	CSVGLSEGIGGYTF
TRBJ2-1	TRBV19	14	CASATGRTYNEQFF
TRBJ1-1	TRBV2	11	CASRRASEAFF
TRBJ2-5	TRBV12-5	14	CASGRGQGQETQYF
TRBJ2-7	TRBV4-2	16	CASSQESGTGGGEQYF
TRBJ1-4	TRBV4-1	15	CASSHPTDLSEKLFF
TRBJ2-7	TRBV27	14	CASSSAGSGGEQYF
TRBJ1-1	TRBV7-8	16	CASSPFRATQNTEAFF
TRBJ2-5	TRBV6-6	14	CASTLSGPQETQYF
TRBJ2-1	TRBV21-1	14	CASSKALPGNEQFF
TRBJ1-4	TRBV19	15	CASSIGDLRNEKLFF
TRBJ1-5	TRBV18	13	CASSPQLGQPQHF
TRBJ2-5	TRBV2	15	CASSQGSGWQETQYF
TRBJ2-1	TRBV11-3	17	CASSLSGRSSSYNEQFF
TRBJ2-1	TRBV18	15	CASSATSGRNNEQFF
TRBJ1-2	TRBV2	12	CASSDGWSGYTF
TRBJ2-7	TRBV5-4	15	CASSLGGHMGYEQYF
TRBJ2-1	TRBV29-1	14	CSVLDRGPYNEQFF
TRBJ1-2	TRBV11-3	15	CASSPLRGGPYGYTF
TRBJ1-5	TRBV18	15	CASSPEGGGNQPQHF
TRBJ1-2	TRBV15	13	CATSSGSGAGYTF
TRBJ1-2	TRBV4-1	12	CASARESYGYTF
TRBJ1-2	TRBV28	13	CASSDRGYYGYTF
TRBJ1-5	TRBV7-2	15	CASSLGIGGHQPQHF
TRBJ2-6	TRBV18	18	CASSRTTGGPSGANVLTF
TRBJ1-2	TRBV4-1	12	CATSDRLYGYTF
TRBJ1-2	TRBV6-1	15	CASSERTGANYGYTF
TRBJ1-3	TRBV19	13	CASSLGRSNTIYF
TRBJ1-2	TRBV7-2	15	CASSLGGAGNYGYTF
TRBJ2-3	TRBV10-3	17	CAISAGLAGGQTDTQYF
TRBJ1-6	TRBV9	14	CASSVVLGDSPLHF
TRBJ1-5	TRBV11-3	15	CASSYGQGGNQPQHF
TRBJ1-5	TRBV30	13	CAWSGQANQPQHF